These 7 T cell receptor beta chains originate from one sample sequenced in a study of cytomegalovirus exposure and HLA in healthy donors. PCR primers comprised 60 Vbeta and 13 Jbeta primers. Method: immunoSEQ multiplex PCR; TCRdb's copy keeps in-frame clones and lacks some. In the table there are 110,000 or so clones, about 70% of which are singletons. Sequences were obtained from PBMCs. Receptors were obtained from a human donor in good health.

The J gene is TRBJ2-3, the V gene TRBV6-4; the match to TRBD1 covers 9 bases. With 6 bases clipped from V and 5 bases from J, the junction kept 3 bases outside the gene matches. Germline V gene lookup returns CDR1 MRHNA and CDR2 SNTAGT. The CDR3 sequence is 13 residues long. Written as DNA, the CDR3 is TGTGCCAGCAGCCGGGACAGGGTAGATACGCAGTATTTT. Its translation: CASSRDRVDTQYF.

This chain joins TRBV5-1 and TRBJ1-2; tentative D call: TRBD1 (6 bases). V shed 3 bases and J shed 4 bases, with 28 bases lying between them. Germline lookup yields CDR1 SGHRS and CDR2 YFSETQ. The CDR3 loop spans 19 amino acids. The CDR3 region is CASSSSRGGAAASGYGYTF. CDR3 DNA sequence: TGCGCCAGCAGCTCCTCCCGAGGGGGGGCCGCGGCGTCTGGCTATGGCTACACCTTC.

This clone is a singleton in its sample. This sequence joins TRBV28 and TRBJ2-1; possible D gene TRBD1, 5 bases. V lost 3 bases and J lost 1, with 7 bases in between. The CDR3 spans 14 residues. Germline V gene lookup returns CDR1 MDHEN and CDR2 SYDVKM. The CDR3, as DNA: TGTGCCAGCAGTTTCAGGGTTTCCTACAATGAGCAGTTCTTC. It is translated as CASSFRVSYNEQFF.

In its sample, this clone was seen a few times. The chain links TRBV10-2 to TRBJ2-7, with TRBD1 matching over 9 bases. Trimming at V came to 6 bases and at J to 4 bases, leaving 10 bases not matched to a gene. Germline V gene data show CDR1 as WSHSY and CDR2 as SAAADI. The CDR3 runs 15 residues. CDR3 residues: CASRGQAGQGYEQYF. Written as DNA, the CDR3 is TGCGCCAGCAGGGGTCAAGCGGGACAGGGATACGAGCAGTACTTC.

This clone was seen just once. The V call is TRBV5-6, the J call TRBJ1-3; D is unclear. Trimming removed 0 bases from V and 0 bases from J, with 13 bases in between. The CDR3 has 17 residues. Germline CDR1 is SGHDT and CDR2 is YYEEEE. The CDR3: CASSLESGSNSGNTIYF. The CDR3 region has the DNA TGTGCCAGCAGCTTGGAGTCAGGCTCAAACTCTGGAAACACCATATATTTT.

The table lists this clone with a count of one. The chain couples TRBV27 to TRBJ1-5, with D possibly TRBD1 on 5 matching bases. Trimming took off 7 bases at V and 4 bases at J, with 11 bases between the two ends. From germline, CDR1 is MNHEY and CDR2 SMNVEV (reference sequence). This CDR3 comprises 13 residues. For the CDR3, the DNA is TGTGCCAGCAACTCGGGGGTGAATCAGCCCCAGCATTTT. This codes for CASNSGVNQPQHF.

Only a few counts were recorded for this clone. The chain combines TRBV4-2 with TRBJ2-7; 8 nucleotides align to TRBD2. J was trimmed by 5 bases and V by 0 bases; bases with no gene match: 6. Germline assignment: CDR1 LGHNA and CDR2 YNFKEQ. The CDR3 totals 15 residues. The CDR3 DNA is TGTGCCAGCAGCCAAGATATCGGGAGGGCCCACGAGCAGTACTTC. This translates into CASSQDIGRAHEQYF.